This T cell receptor (beta chain) was captured by sequencing in a study of blood T cell repertoires in COVID-19. Study-wide background: Donors in the United States, Italy and Spain gave samples during acute or convalescent COVID-19. Nucleic acid was either cDNA or gDNA, and it came from T cells, B-cell-depleted T cells, or PBMCs.

Original methodology: Reference gene primer amplification gave nucleated cell count estimates. TCRdb's copy holds only in-frame clones and misses some; the assay was immunoSEQ multiplex PCR. V and J calls and clone size come straight from that table; D and trimming were deduced from the DNA. The repertoire holds approximately 150,000 clones, with 84% as singletons. A single count supports this clone. What was sequenced was peripheral blood. The origin of this receptor is a human donor in a cohort sampled during active COVID-19.

The CDR3 is CASSRDIVNTEAFF. The CDR3 DNA is TGTGCCAGCAGTCGGGACATTGTGAACACTGAAGCTTTCTTT. The chain recombines TRBV6-5 with TRBJ1-1; tentative D call: TRBD1 (6 bases). This CDR3 contains 14 residues. Per germline, CDR1 MNHEY and CDR2 SVGAGI. The germline V and J ends were trimmed by 5 bases and 0 bases, with 10 bases remaining between them.